This is a list of T cell receptor beta chains from one sample in a study of blood T cell repertoires in COVID-19. Only in-frame clones appear in the TCRdb table, and some are missing; sequencing was by immunoSEQ multiplex PCR. The table has hundreds of thousands of clones, approximately 78% seen once. Sequencing was carried out using peripheral blood. The receptors originated from a woman in her sixties with active or convalescent COVID-19. CDR3s include the opening cysteine and the closing phenylalanine or tryptophan. A D gene is named only where the DNA matches it firmly.

TRBJ1-4	TRBV9	-	CASSVGGIGNEKLFF	TGTGCCAGCAGCGTAGGAGGGATTGGGAATGAAAAACTGTTTTTT
TRBJ2-4	TRBV28	TRBD2	CASSDLTGGLDIQYF	TGTGCCAGCAGTGATCTGACGGGGGGGCTCGACATTCAGTACTTC
TRBJ2-5	TRBV19	TRBD1	CASSEGQGSGETQYF	TGTGCCAGTAGTGAGGGACAGGGGAGCGGAGAGACCCAGTACTTC
TRBJ1-2	TRBV6-5	TRBD1	CASSTRTGAGYTF	TGTGCCAGCAGTACCCGGACAGGGGCCGGCTACACCTTC
TRBJ1-5	TRBV12-2	-	CASSRGGQNNQPQHF	TGTGCAAGCTCCCGGGGGGGGCAGAACAATCAGCCCCAGCATTTT
TRBJ2-1	TRBV10-3	-	CAISETQRRGTHNEQFF	TGTGCCATCAGTGAGACGCAGCGTCGGGGGACCCACAATGAGCAGTTCTTC
TRBJ1-2	TRBV4-1	TRBD1	CASSHLTGTVYGYTF	TGCGCCAGCAGCCACTTAACCGGGACAGTCTATGGCTACACCTTC
TRBJ1-5	TRBV19	TRBD1	CASSGRGDRGLGNQPQHF	TGTGCCAGTAGCGGAAGGGGCGACAGGGGATTAGGCAATCAGCCCCAGCATTTT
TRBJ2-7	TRBV11-3	-	CASSSRDNSYEQYF	TGTGCCAGCAGCTCCCGGGACAACTCCTACGAGCAGTACTTC
TRBJ1-4	TRBV27	-	CASSLSRQSNEKLFF	TGTGCCAGCAGTTTATCGAGGCAGAGTAATGAAAAACTGTTTTTT
TRBJ2-7	TRBV7-9	TRBD2	CASSLGLAGENPYEQYF	TGTGCCAGCAGCTTAGGGCTAGCGGGGGAAAATCCCTACGAGCAGTACTTC